These 8 T cell receptor beta chains originate from one sample sequenced in a study of monozygotic twins with inflammatory bowel disease. TCRdb re-analyzed the 5' RACE reads; it lists each CDR3 protein once, without DNA. Its table lists 440,000 or so distinct CDR3 sequences. The sequencing sample was made of blood. The source of these receptors is a human donor with ulcerative colitis or Crohn's disease, or a healthy co-twin of an affected twin (not recorded which).

V and J are TRBV19 and TRBJ1-6; there is no DNA to check the TCRdb D call of TRBD1. This CDR3 has 14 residues. Germline-derived CDR1 and CDR2 are LNHDA and SQIVND (reference sequence). The CDR3 here is CASSSQQGYSPLHF.

The chain joins TRBV30 to TRBJ1-5; the D call from TCRdb, TRBD1, cannot be confirmed without DNA. CDR1 is GTSNPN, CDR2 SVGIG, per germline (reference sequence). This CDR3 comprises 14 residues. The CDR3 protein is CAWSAGQFNQPQHF.

The chain employs TRBV5-6 and TRBJ2-1; the TRBD1 assignment by TCRdb is unverifiable without DNA. The CDR3 length is 15 residues. The germline V gene has CDR1 SGHDT and CDR2 YYEEEE. The chain's CDR3 is CASSPGQGSPNEQFF. The full variable domain, with the rest looked up from reference TRBV5-6 and TRBJ2-1, is DAGVTQSPTHLIKTRGQQVTLRCSPKSGHDTVSWYQQALGQGPQFIFQYYEEEERQRGNFPDRFSGHQFPNYSSELNVNALLLGDSALYLCASSPGQGSPNEQFFGPGTRLTVL.

V and J are TRBV11-2 and TRBJ2-3; TCRdb's assignment of TRBD2 cannot be checked, as there is no DNA. The CDR3 has 14 residues. CDR1 and CDR2 from the germline V gene are SGHAT and FQNNGV. The CDR3: CASSERRGGDTQYF.

This chain joins TRBV5-1 and TRBJ2-7; without DNA, the TCRdb call of TRBD1 cannot be checked. In germline, CDR1 is SGHRS, CDR2 YFSETQ. This CDR3 comprises 13 residues. This chain's CDR3 is CASSASGDYEQYF.

The chain is built from TRBV5-1 and TRBJ2-3; the D gene TCRdb calls, TRBD1, cannot be checked with no DNA. The germline V gene has CDR1 SGHRS and CDR2 YFSETQ. CDR3 length: 14 residues. The CDR3 reads CASSFRDDTDTQYF.

The chain links TRBV18 to TRBJ1-1. Germline V gene data show CDR1 as KGHSH and CDR2 as LQKENI. CDR3 length: 17 amino acids. CDR3 sequence reads: CASSPSVPSNLNTEAFF.

This chain uses TRBV10-3 with TRBJ1-3; TCRdb outputs TRBD1, but without DNA this stays unchecked. The CDR3 is 15 residues long. Germline lookup yields CDR1 ENHRY and CDR2 SYGVKD. The CDR3 is CAISESGASGNTIYF.